These 24 T cell receptor beta chains originate from one sample sequenced in a study of OX40 agonist ivuxolimab in advanced cancers. Sequencing was performed with immunoSEQ multiplex PCR; in TCRdb, only in-frame clones are kept and a portion is missing. The data contain 55,000 to 75,000 clones, 91% of them singletons. This specimen consisted of CD4+ or CD8+ T cells sorted from blood, obtained in a trial of the OX40 agonist ivuxolimab. These receptors all stem from an adult with an advanced solid tumor such as melanoma, head and neck, liver or kidney cancer.

The chain is built from TRBV19 and TRBJ1-2, with TRBD1 as a possible D gene (6 bases). V was pared by 7 bases and J by 4 bases, with 19 bases between. This CDR3 has 15 residues. Germline loops: CDR1 LNHDA, CDR2 SQIVND (reference sequence). CDR3 loop: CASTWGRGLSYGYTF. In DNA form, the CDR3 reads TGTGCCAGTACCTGGGGGCGAGGACTTTCCTATGGCTACACCTTC.

The chain recombines TRBV28 with TRBJ1-1; D uncertain. V lost 5 bases, J lost 0 bases, and 10 bases lay in between. The CDR3 sequence is 14 residues long. Germline-derived CDR1 and CDR2 are MDHEN and SYDVKM. CDR3 DNA: TGTGCCAGCAGTCACTCTCGACTGAACACTGAAGCTTTCTTT. It encodes CASSHSRLNTEAFF. Supplemented by reference TRBV28 and TRBJ1-1, the full variable domain reads DVKVTQSSRYLVKRTGEKVFLECVQDMDHENMFWYRQDPGLGLRLIYFSYDVKMKEKGDIPEGYSVSREKKERFSLILESASTNQTSMYLCASSHSRLNTEAFFGQGTRLTVV.

This chain links TRBV6-1 with TRBJ1-5, with 8 bases lining up with TRBD1. The CDR3 length is 14 residues. The J segment lost 9 bases and the V segment lost 5 bases, leaving 9 bases of the junction unmatched. In germline, CDR1 is MNHNS, CDR2 SASEGT. CDR3 bases: TGTGCCAGCAGTTCTGGGCAGGGGGCATGGCCCCAGCATTTT. It codes for CASSSGQGAWPQHF.

The chain combines TRBV11-2 with TRBJ2-1; 9 bases are shared with TRBD2. The J segment lost 5 bases and the V segment lost 4 bases, leaving 12 bases of the junction unmatched. The CDR3 has 17 amino acids. Germline values: CDR1 SGHAT, CDR2 FQNNGV. The CDR3 reads CASSSPSGGRANNEQFF. The CDR3 DNA is TGTGCCAGCAGCTCCCCTTCTGGCGGGAGGGCCAACAATGAGCAGTTCTTC. The full variable domain, in which reference TRBV11-2 and TRBJ2-1 provide the parts outside the CDR3, is EAGVAQSPRYKIIEKRQSVAFWCNPISGHATLYWYQQILGQGPKLLIQFQNNGVVDDSQLPKDRFSAERLKGVDSTLKIQPAKLEDSAVYLCASSSPSGGRANNEQFFGPGTRLTVL.

The chain couples TRBV5-4 to TRBJ2-1; 7 nucleotides match TRBD2. This CDR3 contains 12 residues. CDR1 is SGHNT, CDR2 YYREEE, per germline (reference sequence). Trimming took 5 bases from V and 5 from J; bases not matched to a gene: 1. CDR3 residues: CASSGLDNEQFF. CDR3 coding DNA: TGTGCCAGCAGTGGACTAGACAATGAGCAGTTCTTC.

This chain joins TRBV7-8 and TRBJ2-3, with D perhaps matching TRBD1 or TRBD2 (5 bases each). The CDR3 contains 15 residues. Germline V gene sequence: CDR1 SGHVS, CDR2 FQNEAQ. The ends were cut back, 1 base at V and 5 bases at J, with 13 bases in the middle. CDR3 protein: CASSLVWDGGDTQYF. The CDR3 DNA follows: TGTGCCAGCAGCTTAGTTTGGGACGGTGGAGATACGCAGTATTTT.

The rearrangement joins TRBV7-2 to TRBJ2-7; 14 bases map to TRBD2. With V trimmed by 5 bases and J by 2 bases, 2 bases remained unmatched. There are 15 residues in the CDR3. The germline gives CDR1 SGHTA, CDR2 FQGNSA. The chain's CDR3 is CASSGTSGSPYEQYF. CDR3 coding DNA: TGTGCCAGCAGCGGGACTAGCGGGAGCCCCTACGAGCAGTACTTC. The variable domain in full, with the rest retrieved from reference TRBV7-2 and TRBJ2-7, is GAGVSQSPSNKVTEKGKDVELRCDPISGHTALYWYRQSLGQGLEFLIYFQGNSAPDKSGLPSDRFSAERTGGSVSTLTIQRTQQEDSAVYLCASSGTSGSPYEQYFGPGTRLTVT.

V gene TRBV9 combines with J gene TRBJ2-7, with D possibly matching TRBD1 (5 bases). This CDR3 region has 14 residues. Germline values: CDR1 SGDLS, CDR2 YYNGEE. V dropped 0 bases and J dropped 0 bases, with 7 bases sitting between them. The CDR3 nucleotides read TGTGCCAGCAGCGTAGATCAGGGCTCCTACGAGCAGTACTTC. It translates to CASSVDQGSYEQYF.

V is TRBV5-1 and J is TRBJ2-1; D is possibly TRBD2 (6 bases). CDR3 length equals 16 residues. Deletions cut 0 bases from V and 2 bases from J, with 12 bases between. Germline values: CDR1 SGHRS, CDR2 YFSETQ. The CDR3 loop is CASSLASGVTYNEQFF. Here the CDR3 DNA reads TGCGCCAGCAGCTTGGCCTCGGGAGTGACCTACAATGAGCAGTTCTTC.

CDR3 sequence: CASSVIGGKETQYF. In DNA form, the CDR3 reads TGTGCCAGCAGCGTAATAGGAGGGAAAGAGACCCAGTACTTC. The rearrangement links TRBV9 to TRBJ2-5, with D maybe TRBD2 (6 bases). With 1 base removed from V and 3 bases from J, the gap between germline ends came to 10 bases. There are 14 residues in the CDR3. Germline V gene lookup returns CDR1 SGDLS and CDR2 YYNGEE. Variable domain in full (rest from reference TRBV9 and TRBJ2-5): DSGVTQTPKHLITATGQRVTLRCSPRSGDLSVYWYQQSLDQGLQFLIQYYNGEERAKGNILERFSAQQFPDLHSELNLSSLELGDSALYFCASSVIGGKETQYFGPGTRLLVL.

The J gene is TRBJ1-5, the V gene TRBV14; perhaps TRBD1 as D (6 bases). V lost 4 bases and J lost 4, with 11 bases in between. The CDR3 loop spans 14 amino acids. Germline CDR1 and CDR2: SGHDN and FVKESK. DNA of the CDR3: TGTGCCAGCAGCCCCGACAGGATAAATCAGCCCCAGCATTTT. It yields the protein CASSPDRINQPQHF.

This sequence joins TRBV19 and TRBJ2-7, with TRBD2 identical over 14 bases. With V trimmed by 1 base and J by 3 bases, 2 bases remained unmatched. The CDR3 length is 16 residues. Germline assignment: CDR1 LNHDA and CDR2 SQIVND (reference sequence). The CDR3 coding sequence is TGTGCCAGTAGTATAGTAGGGACTAGCGGGAGCTACGAGCAGTACTTC. It yields the protein CASSIVGTSGSYEQYF.

V is TRBV9 and J is TRBJ2-3; no reliable D call. The CDR3 runs to 15 residues. V was clipped by 6 bases and J by 1 base, with 15 bases between them. CDR1 is SGDLS and CDR2 is YYNGEE in the germline V gene. The CDR3 loop reads CASTVEAFRTDTQYF. CDR3 nucleotide sequence: TGTGCCAGCACCGTCGAGGCGTTCCGCACAGATACGCAGTATTTT.

In this sample, this clone turned up once. The chain carries TRBV4-2 and TRBJ2-5; TRBD2 is a possible D gene (7 bases). There are 15 residues in the CDR3. V lost 2 bases to trimming and J lost 5 bases, with 15 bases between them. CDR1 is LGHNA, CDR2 YNFKEQ, per germline. CDR3 in amino acids: CASSQRLAGDETQYF. CDR3 nucleotide sequence: TGTGCCAGCAGCCAACGACTAGCAGGGGATGAGACCCAGTACTTC.

The chain employs TRBV4-3 and TRBJ2-1; weak D call: TRBD2 (5 bases). Germline values: CDR1 LGHNA, CDR2 YSLEER. The length of the CDR3 is 16 residues. Trimming stripped 0 bases from V and 5 bases from J, with 14 bases between. The CDR3: CASSQEVGLAHNEQFF. DNA for the CDR3: TGCGCCAGCAGCCAAGAAGTCGGACTGGCTCACAATGAGCAGTTCTTC.

V is TRBV5-1 and J is TRBJ2-7; D tentatively fits TRBD1 or TRBD2 (6 bases each). V was cut by 5 bases and J by 6 bases, with 15 bases left in between. Germline-derived CDR1 and CDR2 are SGHRS and YFSETQ. The CDR3 has 13 amino acids. CDR3 protein: CASSDWGASEQYF. The CDR3 coding sequence is TGCGCCAGCAGTGATTGGGGGGCCTCCGAGCAGTACTTC.

The rearrangement joins TRBV5-4 to TRBJ2-1; TRBD1 might be the D (8 bases). V was trimmed by 0 bases and J by 8 bases, leaving 12 bases between them. The length of the CDR3 is 14 residues. Germline loops: CDR1 SGHNT, CDR2 YYREEE (reference sequence). CDR3 residues: CASSLGTGRDEQFF. For the CDR3, the DNA is TGTGCCAGCAGCTTGGGGACAGGGAGGGATGAGCAGTTCTTC.

This clone occurred once. CDR3 coding DNA: TGTGCCACCAGCAGAGGGGGTCAGCCCCAGCATTTT. Translating gives CATSRGGQPQHF. The chain carries TRBV15 and TRBJ1-5; D is undetermined. The CDR3 runs to 12 residues. CDR1 is LNHNV and CDR2 is YYDKDF in the germline V gene (reference sequence). Trimming removed 1 base at V and 6 bases at J, with 4 bases between. Full variable domain (outside the CDR3, taken from reference TRBV15 and TRBJ1-5): DAMVIQNPRYQVTQFGKPVTLSCSQTLNHNVMYWYQQKSSQAPKLLFHYYDKDFNNEADTPDNFQSRRPNTSFCFLDIRSPGLGDTAMYLCATSRGGQPQHFGDGTRLSIL.

The chain has TRBV5-1 and TRBJ2-1; TRBD1 agrees at 9 bases. Per the germline V gene, CDR1 is SGHRS and CDR2 is YFSETQ. CDR3 length: 22 amino acids. V dropped 0 bases and J dropped 12; count of bases not matched to a gene: 31. Written as DNA, the CDR3 is TGCGCCAGCAGCTTGGCCACCGACCCGGGACAGGGAGAAGCGGGTTTCTCTGTGGTGCAGTTCTTC. Translated: CASSLATDPGQGEAGFSVVQFF.

The chain joins TRBV2 to TRBJ2-7; D gene unclear. V dropped 7 bases and J dropped 3 bases, with 7 bases sitting between them. CDR1 and CDR2 (germline): SNHLY, FYNNEI. The CDR3 spans 11 residues. This chain's CDR3 is CASISSYEQYF. The CDR3 DNA is TGTGCCAGCATTTCCAGCTACGAGCAGTACTTC.

This clone is medium-sized by share. The same CDR3 arises from other DNA sequences in this sample as well. The J gene is TRBJ1-1, the V gene TRBV5-1; no reliable D call. The V gene lost 5 bases and the J gene lost 1 base, with 6 bases spanning the gap. This CDR3 spans 12 amino acids. The germline V gene has CDR1 SGHRS and CDR2 YFSETQ. CDR3 in amino acids: CASRLGNTEAFF. CDR3 DNA sequence: TGCGCCAGCAGGCTGGGGAACACTGAAGCTTTCTTT.

CDR3 sequence reads: CASMSGTGGIEQFF. CDR3 coding DNA: TGTGCCAGCATGTCCGGGACAGGGGGAATTGAGCAGTTCTTC. The rearrangement joins TRBV7-9 to TRBJ2-1; 11 bases align to TRBD1. The J segment lost 9 bases and the V segment lost 7 bases, leaving 8 bases of the junction unmatched. The V gene's germline CDR1 is SEHNR and CDR2 FQNEAQ (reference sequence). The CDR3 spans 14 residues.

The chain has TRBV6-5 and TRBJ2-3; no clear D gene. The CDR3 runs 15 residues. Germline V CDR1 and CDR2: MNHEY, SVGAGI. V was cut by 4 bases and J by 0 bases, with 11 bases left in between. Here the CDR3 reads CASSFQRPSTDTQYF. The CDR3 DNA sequence: TGTGCCAGCAGTTTCCAGCGCCCTAGCACAGATACGCAGTATTTT.

The genes are TRBV6-5 and TRBJ2-7; D is unresolved. Trimming took 2 bases from V and 3 from J, leaving 5 bases between them. The germline V gene encodes CDR1 MNHEY and CDR2 SVGAGI. The length of the CDR3 is 12 residues. The CDR3 DNA reads as TGTGCCAGCAGTTACCCACACTACGAGCAGTACTTC. Translation gives CASSYPHYEQYF.